What follows are 9 T cell receptor beta chains derived from one specimen sequenced in a study of blood T cell repertoires in COVID-19. The repertoire was sequenced with immunoSEQ multiplex PCR; TCRdb's copy has only in-frame clones and lacks some. This sample has some 22,000 clones, with 85% to 90% found just once. The sample consisted of peripheral blood. These TCRs come from a man in his 70s with COVID-19, enrolled during active disease.

The chain has TRBV6-5 and TRBJ2-1; 7 nucleotides align to TRBD1. The V gene end was trimmed by 6 bases and the J gene end by 2 bases; junction bases not matched to a gene: 7. CDR3 length: 15 amino acids. Per germline, CDR1 MNHEY and CDR2 SVGAGI. The CDR3 DNA follows: TGTGCCAGCAGGAAAAGGGGGCGAACCTACAATGAGCAGTTCTTC. Translation: CASRKRGRTYNEQFF.

The genes are TRBV2 and TRBJ2-1; TRBD1 matches 8 bases. This CDR3 is built from 11 residues. After removal of 8 bases from V and 12 bases from J, the junction contained 6 bases not matched to a gene. Germline V gene data show CDR1 as SNHLY and CDR2 as FYNNEI. The CDR3 bases are TGTGCCAGCCGCCCCGACAGGGGGCAGTTCTTC. It translates to CASRPDRGQFF.

The rearrangement uses TRBV7-9 and TRBJ1-2; 7 bases are a match to TRBD1. The CDR3 loop spans 14 amino acids. V was clipped by 5 bases and J by 4 bases; unmatched bases: 7. Germline V gene lookup returns CDR1 SEHNR and CDR2 FQNEAQ (reference sequence). Here the CDR3 reads CASSPWTGGYGYTF. DNA for the CDR3: TGTGCCAGCAGCCCTTGGACAGGCGGCTATGGCTACACCTTC.

This clone showed up just a few times. The genes are TRBV3-1 (or the pseudogene TRBV3-2) and TRBJ1-2; 8 bases align to TRBD1. Germline-derived CDR1 and CDR2 are LGHDT and YNNKEL (reference sequence). CDR3 length equals 13 residues. V shed 4 bases and J 2 bases; nucleotides not matched to a gene: 0. CDR3 sequence reads: CASSRTGNYGYTF. The DNA for the CDR3 is TGTGCCAGCAGCCGGACAGGGAACTATGGCTACACCTTC.

This clone turned up a few times. J is TRBJ2-1 and V is TRBV19; TRBD1 agrees at 8 bases. CDR1 and CDR2 (germline): LNHDA, SQIVND (reference sequence). The CDR3 has 13 residues. V shed 6 bases, J shed 7 bases, and the junction held 5 bases outside the gene matches. In DNA, the CDR3 is TGTGCCAGTAGGCCGGACAGGGCTAATGAGCAGTTCTTC. Its protein product is CASRPDRANEQFF.

The V and J genes are TRBV29-1 and TRBJ1-2; no reliable D call. Trimming left V 3 bases short and J 7 bases short, with 9 bases between. CDR3 length equals 11 residues. Germline lookup yields CDR1 SQVTM and CDR2 ANQGSEA. The CDR3 DNA follows: TGCAGCGTTGATAGTCTACCTGGCTACACCTTC. Translated, it gives CSVDSLPGYTF. The full variable domain, its missing parts supplied by reference TRBV29-1 and TRBJ1-2, is SAVISQKPSRDICQRGTSLTIQCQVDSQVTMMFWYRQQPGQSLTLIATANQGSEATYESGFVIDKFPISRPNLTFSTLTVSNMSPEDSSIYLCSVDSLPGYTFGSGTRLTVV.

This chain connects TRBV20-1 to TRBJ1-1, with TRBD1 matching 7 bases. Germline CDR1 is DFQATT and CDR2 is SNEGSKA (reference sequence). The CDR3 is 13 amino acids. Germline trimming cut 3 bases from V and 6 bases from J; bases unmatched to any gene: 7. CDR3 loop: CSASNRGRAEAFF. As DNA, the CDR3 is TGCAGTGCTAGTAATAGGGGGCGCGCTGAAGCTTTCTTT.

The rearrangement joins TRBV27 to TRBJ2-5; 8 bases fit TRBD1. CDR1 is MNHEY and CDR2 is SMNVEV in the germline V gene (reference sequence). J lost 2 bases, V lost 5 bases, and 4 bases had no gene match. CDR3 length: 14 residues. The CDR3 protein is CASSRDRGQETQYF. Here the CDR3 DNA reads TGTGCCAGCAGTCGCGACAGGGGACAAGAGACCCAGTACTTC.

V gene TRBV7-2 combines with J gene TRBJ1-5; tentative D call: TRBD1 (5 bases). V lost 4 bases to trimming and J lost 2 bases, with 9 bases between them. The CDR3 is 14 amino acids. Germline-derived CDR1 and CDR2 are SGHTA and FQGNSA. The CDR3 bases are TGTGCCAGCAGCTCCGGGGGAGGCAATCAGCCCCAGCATTTT. Translated: CASSSGGGNQPQHF.